A single sample gave rise to the 8 T cell receptor beta chains below, sequenced in a study of T cell responses to AZD1222 COVID-19 vaccine. Profiling relied on immunoSEQ multiplex PCR, and the TCRdb table lists in-frame clones only, not all of them. Here the sample spans some 120,000 clones, roughly 87% being singletons. The sequenced sample was peripheral blood, obtained on day 0 of AZD1222 vaccination. The source is an adult in good health.

The V and J genes are TRBV6-1 and TRBJ2-7, with D perhaps being TRBD1 or TRBD2 (5 bases each). The CDR3 length is 14 residues. V lost 3 bases to trimming and J lost 2 bases, with 11 bases between them. Germline CDR1 and CDR2: MNHNS and SASEGT. The CDR3 nucleotides read TGTGCCAGCAGTGACCCGGGACGCCCCTACGAGCAGTACTTC. This gives the protein CASSDPGRPYEQYF.

This chain links TRBV7-9 with TRBJ1-6; no firm D call. There are 14 residues in the CDR3. The germline V gene has CDR1 SEHNR and CDR2 FQNEAQ (reference sequence). V lost 1 base and J 7 bases, leaving 8 bases between the germline ends. The CDR3 sequence: CASSLVGRNSPLHF. The CDR3, as DNA: TGTGCCAGCAGCTTAGTTGGCAGAAATTCACCCCTCCACTTT.

In DNA, the CDR3 is TGCAGCGTTGAAGAGGGGATGAACACTGAAGCTTTCTTT. Its translation is CSVEEGMNTEAFF. V usage is TRBV29-1 and J usage is TRBJ1-1; no clear D gene. V dropped 0 bases and J dropped 0 bases, with 5 bases sitting between them. The CDR3 is made up of 13 amino acids. Germline-derived CDR1 and CDR2 are SQVTM and ANQGSEA.

The genes are TRBV6-5 and TRBJ2-6; tentative D call: TRBD1 (6 bases). The CDR3 covers 15 residues. Per germline, CDR1 MNHEY and CDR2 SVGAGI. V shed 10 bases and J shed 1 base, with 14 bases lying between them. CDR3 amino acids: CATRTETSGANVLTF. CDR3 in DNA: TGTGCCACCCGGACAGAAACTTCTGGGGCCAACGTCCTGACTTTC.

This clone was observed a single time. The genes are TRBV27 and TRBJ1-5; D is unresolved. V gave up 0 bases and J gave up 0 bases, with 3 bases separating them. CDR1 MNHEY and CDR2 SMNVEV come from the germline V gene (reference sequence). There are 14 residues in the CDR3. The CDR3 is CASSLSLSNQPQHF. CDR3 sequence (DNA): TGTGCCAGCAGTTTATCCCTTAGCAATCAGCCCCAGCATTTT.

The chain has TRBV28 and TRBJ1-5; D is perhaps TRBD1 (5 bases). Germline assignment: CDR1 MDHEN and CDR2 SYDVKM. V lost 6 bases and J lost 9, with 12 bases in between. This CDR3 spans 12 amino acids. CDR3 region: CASSLDRPPQHF. For the CDR3, the DNA is TGTGCCAGCAGCCTAGACAGACCGCCCCAGCATTTT.

This clone was observed once. The chain is built from TRBV5-1 and TRBJ1-6; D ambiguous. Trimming removed 0 bases at V and 7 bases at J, with 8 bases between. Germline values: CDR1 SGHRS, CDR2 YFSETQ. This CDR3 spans 14 amino acids. The CDR3 coding sequence is TGCGCCAGCAGCTTGGAGGGCAAGAATTCACCCCTCCACTTT. Translation gives CASSLEGKNSPLHF. The complete variable domain, with remaining parts taken from reference TRBV5-1 and TRBJ1-6, reads KAGVTQTPRYLIKTRGQQVTLSCSPISGHRSVSWYQQTPGQGLQFLFEYFSETQRNKGNFPGRFSGRQFSNSRSEMNVSTLELGDSALYLCASSLEGKNSPLHFGNGTRLTVT.

The DNA for the CDR3 is TGTGCCAGCAGCCTGGACATGGGAGAGACCCAGTACTTC. Protein product: CASSLDMGETQYF. The chain combines TRBV5-7 with TRBJ2-5, with a weak D call TRBD1 (5 bases). TRBV5-7 counts as an open reading frame of uncertain function. Trimming took 4 bases from V and 4 from J, leaving 11 bases between them. The CDR3 consists of 13 residues.